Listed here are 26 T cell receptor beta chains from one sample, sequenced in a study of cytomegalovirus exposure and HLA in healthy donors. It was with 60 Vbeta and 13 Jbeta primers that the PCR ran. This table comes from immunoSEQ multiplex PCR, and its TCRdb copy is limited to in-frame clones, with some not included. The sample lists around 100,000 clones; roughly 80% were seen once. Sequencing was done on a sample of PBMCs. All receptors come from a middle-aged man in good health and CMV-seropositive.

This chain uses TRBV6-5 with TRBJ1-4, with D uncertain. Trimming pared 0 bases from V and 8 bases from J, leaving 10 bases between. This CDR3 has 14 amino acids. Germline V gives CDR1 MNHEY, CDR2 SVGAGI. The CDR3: CASSYSGSKEKLFF. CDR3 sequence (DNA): TGTGCCAGCAGTTACTCGGGGAGTAAGGAAAAACTGTTTTTT.

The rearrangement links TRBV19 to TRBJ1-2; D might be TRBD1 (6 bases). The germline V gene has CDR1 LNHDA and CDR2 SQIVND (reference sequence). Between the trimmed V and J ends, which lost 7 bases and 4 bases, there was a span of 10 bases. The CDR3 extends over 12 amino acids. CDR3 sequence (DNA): TGTGCCAGTATGGAACAGGGCTATGGCTACACCTTC. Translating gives CASMEQGYGYTF.

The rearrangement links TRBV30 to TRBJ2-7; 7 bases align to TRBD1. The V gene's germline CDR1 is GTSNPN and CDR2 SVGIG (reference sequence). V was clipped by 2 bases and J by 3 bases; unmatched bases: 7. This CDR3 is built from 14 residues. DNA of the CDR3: TGTGCCTGGAGTCCACCGGGACAGCACTACGAGCAGTACTTC. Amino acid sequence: CAWSPPGQHYEQYF.

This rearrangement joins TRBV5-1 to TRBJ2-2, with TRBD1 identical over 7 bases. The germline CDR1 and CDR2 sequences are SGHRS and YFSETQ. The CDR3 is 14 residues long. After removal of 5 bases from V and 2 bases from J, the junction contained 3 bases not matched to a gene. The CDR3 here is CASSGDRNTGELFF. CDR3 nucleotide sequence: TGCGCCAGCAGTGGGGACAGAAACACCGGGGAGCTGTTTTTT. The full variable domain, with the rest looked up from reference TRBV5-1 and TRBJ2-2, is KAGVTQTPRYLIKTRGQQVTLSCSPISGHRSVSWYQQTPGQGLQFLFEYFSETQRNKGNFPGRFSGRQFSNSRSEMNVSTLELGDSALYLCASSGDRNTGELFFGEGSRLTVL.

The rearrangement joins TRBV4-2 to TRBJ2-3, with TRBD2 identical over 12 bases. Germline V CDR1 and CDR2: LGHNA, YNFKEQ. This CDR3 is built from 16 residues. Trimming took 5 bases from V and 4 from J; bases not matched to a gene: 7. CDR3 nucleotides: TGTGCCAGCAGCTACCTAGCGGGAGGGAGCGCAGATACGCAGTATTTT. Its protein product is CASSYLAGGSADTQYF.

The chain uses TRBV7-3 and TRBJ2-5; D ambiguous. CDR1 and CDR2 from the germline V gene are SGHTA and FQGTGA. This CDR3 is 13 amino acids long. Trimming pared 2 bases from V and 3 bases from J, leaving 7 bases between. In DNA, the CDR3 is TGTGCCAGCAGCTTATTGCCAGAAGAGACCCAGTACTTC. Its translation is CASSLLPEETQYF.

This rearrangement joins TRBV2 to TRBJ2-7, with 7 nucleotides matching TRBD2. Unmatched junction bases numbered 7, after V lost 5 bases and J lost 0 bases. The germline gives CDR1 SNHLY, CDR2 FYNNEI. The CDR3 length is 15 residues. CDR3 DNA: TGTGCCAGCAGTCTCCCTAGCGGTTACTCCTACGAGCAGTACTTC. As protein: CASSLPSGYSYEQYF.

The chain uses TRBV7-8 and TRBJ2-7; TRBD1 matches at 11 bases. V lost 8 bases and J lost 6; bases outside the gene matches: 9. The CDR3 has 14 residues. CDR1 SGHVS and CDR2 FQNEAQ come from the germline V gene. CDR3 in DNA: TGTGCCAGCTCTCGGTTCGGGACAGGGGGCGAGCAGTACTTC. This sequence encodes CASSRFGTGGEQYF.

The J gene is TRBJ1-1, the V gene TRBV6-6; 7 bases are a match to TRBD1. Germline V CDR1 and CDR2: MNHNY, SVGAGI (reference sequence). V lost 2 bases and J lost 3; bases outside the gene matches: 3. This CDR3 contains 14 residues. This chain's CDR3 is CASSYTTGDTEAFF. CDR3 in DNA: TGTGCCAGCAGTTACACCACAGGGGACACTGAAGCTTTCTTT.

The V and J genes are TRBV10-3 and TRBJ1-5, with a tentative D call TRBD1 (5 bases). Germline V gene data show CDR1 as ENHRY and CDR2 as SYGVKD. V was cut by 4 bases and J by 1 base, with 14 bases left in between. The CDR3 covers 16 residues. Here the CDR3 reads CAISGGGSRSNQPQHF. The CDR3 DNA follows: TGTGCCATCAGTGGGGGGGGTAGTCGGAGCAATCAGCCCCAGCATTTT.

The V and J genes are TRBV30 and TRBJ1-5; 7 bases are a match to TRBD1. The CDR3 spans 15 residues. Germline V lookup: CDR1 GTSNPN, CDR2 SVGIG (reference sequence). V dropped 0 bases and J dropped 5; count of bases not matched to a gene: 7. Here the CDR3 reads CAWSVIGQEDQPQHF. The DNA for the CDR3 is TGTGCCTGGAGTGTAATAGGACAGGAGGATCAGCCCCAGCATTTT.

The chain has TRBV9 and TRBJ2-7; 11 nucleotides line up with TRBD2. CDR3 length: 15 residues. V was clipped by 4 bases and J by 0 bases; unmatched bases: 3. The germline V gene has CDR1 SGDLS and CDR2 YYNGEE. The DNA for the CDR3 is TGTGCCAGCAGCCCCGGGACTAGCGGCTCCTACGAGCAGTACTTC. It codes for CASSPGTSGSYEQYF.

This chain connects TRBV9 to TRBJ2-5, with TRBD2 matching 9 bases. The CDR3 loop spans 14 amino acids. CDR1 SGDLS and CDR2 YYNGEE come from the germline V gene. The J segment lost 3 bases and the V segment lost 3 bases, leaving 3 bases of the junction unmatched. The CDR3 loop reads CASSGGGVEETQYF. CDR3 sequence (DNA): TGTGCCAGCAGCGGCGGGGGGGTGGAAGAGACCCAGTACTTC.

The CDR3 coding sequence is TGCGCCAGCAGAAGAGGGACAGGGGGAGGACCTAATGAAAAACTGTTTTTT. Translation gives CASRRGTGGGPNEKLFF. V gene TRBV10-2 combines with J gene TRBJ1-4, with 11 bases identical to TRBD1. Germline V lookup: CDR1 WSHSY, CDR2 SAAADI. The CDR3 runs 17 residues. With 6 bases clipped from V and 3 bases from J, the junction kept 9 bases outside the gene matches.

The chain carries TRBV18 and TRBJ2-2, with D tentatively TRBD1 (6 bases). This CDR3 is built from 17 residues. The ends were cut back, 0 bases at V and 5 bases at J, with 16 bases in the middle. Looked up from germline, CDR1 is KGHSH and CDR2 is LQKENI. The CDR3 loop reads CASSPPAATGITGELFF. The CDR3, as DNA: TGTGCCAGCTCACCACCTGCGGCAACAGGGATAACCGGGGAGCTGTTTTTT.

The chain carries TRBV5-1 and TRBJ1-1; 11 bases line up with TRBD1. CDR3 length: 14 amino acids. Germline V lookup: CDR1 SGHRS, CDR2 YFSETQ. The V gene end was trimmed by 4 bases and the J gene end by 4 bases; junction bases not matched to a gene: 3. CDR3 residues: CASSAGTGGTEAFF. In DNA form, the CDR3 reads TGCGCCAGCAGCGCCGGGACAGGGGGCACTGAAGCTTTCTTT. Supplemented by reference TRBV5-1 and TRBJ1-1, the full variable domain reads KAGVTQTPRYLIKTRGQQVTLSCSPISGHRSVSWYQQTPGQGLQFLFEYFSETQRNKGNFPGRFSGRQFSNSRSEMNVSTLELGDSALYLCASSAGTGGTEAFFGQGTRLTVV.

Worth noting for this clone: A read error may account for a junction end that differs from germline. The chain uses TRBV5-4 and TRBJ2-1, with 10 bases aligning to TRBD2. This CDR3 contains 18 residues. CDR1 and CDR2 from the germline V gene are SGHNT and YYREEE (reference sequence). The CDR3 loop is CASSSAVAGGWSYNGQFF. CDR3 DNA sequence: TGTGCCAGCAGCTCGGCGGTAGCGGGAGGATGGTCCTACAATGGGCAGTTCTTC.

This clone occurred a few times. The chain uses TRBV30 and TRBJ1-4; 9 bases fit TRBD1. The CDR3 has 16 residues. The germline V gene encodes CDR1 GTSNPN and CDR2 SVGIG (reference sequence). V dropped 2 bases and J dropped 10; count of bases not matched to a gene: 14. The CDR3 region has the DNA TGTGCCTGGAGTACCCCCCGGGACAGGGATTGGAGAAAACTGTTTTTT. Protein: CAWSTPRDRDWRKLFF.

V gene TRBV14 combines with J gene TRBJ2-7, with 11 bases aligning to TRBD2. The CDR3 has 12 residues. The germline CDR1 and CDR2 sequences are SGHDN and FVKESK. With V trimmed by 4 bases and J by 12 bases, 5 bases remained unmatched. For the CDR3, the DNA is TGTGCCAGCAGCCCTATAGCGGGAGGGCTGTACTTC. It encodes CASSPIAGGLYF.

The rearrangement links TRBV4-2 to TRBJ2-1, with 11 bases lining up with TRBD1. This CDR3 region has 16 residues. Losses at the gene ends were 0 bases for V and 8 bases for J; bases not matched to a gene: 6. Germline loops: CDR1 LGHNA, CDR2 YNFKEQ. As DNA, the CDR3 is TGTGCCAGCAGCCAAGATATAGGACAGGGGGCCTATGAGCAGTTCTTC. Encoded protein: CASSQDIGQGAYEQFF.

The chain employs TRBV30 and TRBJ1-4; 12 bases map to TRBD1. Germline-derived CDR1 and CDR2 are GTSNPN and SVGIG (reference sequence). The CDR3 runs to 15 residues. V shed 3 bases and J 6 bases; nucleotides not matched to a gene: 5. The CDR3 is CAWRPGTGGYEKLFF. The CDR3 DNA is TGTGCCTGGAGGCCCGGGACAGGGGGCTATGAAAAACTGTTTTTT.

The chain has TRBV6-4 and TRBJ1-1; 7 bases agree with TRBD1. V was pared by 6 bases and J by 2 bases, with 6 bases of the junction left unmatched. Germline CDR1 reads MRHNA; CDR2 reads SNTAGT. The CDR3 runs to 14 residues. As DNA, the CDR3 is TGTGCCAGCAGACCCGGACAGGACAACACTGAAGCTTTCTTT. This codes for CASRPGQDNTEAFF.

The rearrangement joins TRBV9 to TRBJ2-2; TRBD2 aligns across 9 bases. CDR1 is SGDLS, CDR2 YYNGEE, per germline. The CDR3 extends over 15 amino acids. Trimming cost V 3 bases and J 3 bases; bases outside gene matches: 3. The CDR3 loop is CASSALAGDTGELFF. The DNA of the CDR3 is TGTGCCAGCAGCGCCTTAGCGGGAGACACCGGGGAGCTGTTTTTT.

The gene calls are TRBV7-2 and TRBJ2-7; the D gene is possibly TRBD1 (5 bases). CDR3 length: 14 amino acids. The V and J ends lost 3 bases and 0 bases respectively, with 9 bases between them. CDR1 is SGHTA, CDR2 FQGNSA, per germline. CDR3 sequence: CASSFGRASYEQYF. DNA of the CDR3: TGTGCCAGCAGCTTTGGCAGGGCCTCCTACGAGCAGTACTTC.

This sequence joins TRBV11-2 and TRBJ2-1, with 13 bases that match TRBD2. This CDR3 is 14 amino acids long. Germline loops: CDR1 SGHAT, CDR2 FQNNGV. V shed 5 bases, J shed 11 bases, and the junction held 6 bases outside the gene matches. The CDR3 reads CASSIGTSGIKQFF. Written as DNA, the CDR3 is TGTGCCAGCAGCATCGGGACTAGCGGGATTAAGCAGTTCTTC. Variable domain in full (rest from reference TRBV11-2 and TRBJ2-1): EAGVAQSPRYKIIEKRQSVAFWCNPISGHATLYWYQQILGQGPKLLIQFQNNGVVDDSQLPKDRFSAERLKGVDSTLKIQPAKLEDSAVYLCASSIGTSGIKQFFGPGTRLTVL.

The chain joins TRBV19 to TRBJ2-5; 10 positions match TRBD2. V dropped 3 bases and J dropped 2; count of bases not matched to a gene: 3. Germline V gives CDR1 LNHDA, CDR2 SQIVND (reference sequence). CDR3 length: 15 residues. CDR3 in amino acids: CASSIVGLAQETQYF. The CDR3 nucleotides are TGTGCCAGTAGTATTGTGGGACTAGCGCAAGAGACCCAGTACTTC.